This TCR beta chain was captured in a study of monozygotic twins with inflammatory bowel disease. Germline loops: CDR1 KGHDR, CDR2 SFDVKD. This CDR3 has 13 residues. Each UMI harboured a 6-nucleotide sample barcode and was appended via template switching. TCRdb re-called the 5' RACE reads; every CDR3 protein appears as one record, without DNA. Found here are some 170,000 distinct CDR3 sequences; the top ten clones hold over 2.5%. To note about this clonotype: Its antigen remains unidentified.

Study-level points and caveats: Support for a single strong signal or clonotype associated with IBD was absent. The authors note that differing immunosuppressive treatments may have added variability to patient repertoires. Versus healthy twins, IBD patients showed fewer clonotypes shared with others, especially with disease activity.

The rearrangement links TRBV24-1 to TRBJ2-3. The sample taken for sequencing was blood. This receptor was obtained from a human donor with ulcerative colitis or Crohn's disease, or a healthy co-twin of an affected twin (not recorded which). The CDR3 here is CATSDFGTDTQYF.